This T cell receptor beta chain was recorded in a study of shared clonotypes between healthy human individuals. Overall study findings and caveats: Naive subsets usually exceeded memory subsets in estimated richness. Clonotype sharing levels among donors were expected to vary with sequencing depth.

Points on this clone: Its matching antigen is unknown.

The data were produced by immunoSEQ multiplex PCR, yet TCRdb's version contains in-frame clones alone and is incomplete. This sample has approximately 2.5 million clones; around nine tenths occur once, and the top ten carry more than 0.12%. Donors were healthy HIV-negative adults without recent acute infections or vaccinations. The V and J ends lost 3 bases and 8 bases, in that order; junction bases with no gene match: 10. CDR1 and CDR2 (germline): ENHRY, SYGVKD. The CDR3 sequence is 16 residues long. This TCR was recovered from a man between 18 and 35 years old in good health. What was sequenced was naive CD4+ T cells sorted from blood. Subset reported: CD45RA+ positively selected. The chain is built from TRBV10-3 and TRBJ1-4, with TRBD1 matching 9 bases. CDR3: CAISERLGTGNEKLFF. The CDR3 bases are TGTGCCATCAGTGAAAGGTTAGGGACAGGGAACGAAAAACTGTTTTTT.